This passage covers 14 T cell receptor beta chains from one sample sequenced in a study of Tregs in tolerant kidney transplant recipients. Generated by immunoSEQ multiplex PCR, the TCRdb table keeps only in-frame clones and is missing some. This table has more than 90,000 clones, over 85% appearing once. Recipients received nonmyeloablative bone marrow transplants from related graft donors, with transient mixed chimerism. The sample consisted of CD4+ T cells from blood (PBMCs), taken 12 months after the transplant. The receptors were gathered from a human patient who received a combined kidney and bone marrow transplant. Some T cells may be the graft donor's.

This chain joins TRBV20-1 and TRBJ2-7; no clear D gene. Between the trimmed V and J ends, which lost 6 bases and 1 base, there was a span of 7 bases. Germline V lookup: CDR1 DFQATT, CDR2 SNEGSKA (reference sequence). The CDR3 extends over 11 amino acids. As DNA, the CDR3 is TGCAGTGCAGGCAGGTCCTACGAGCAGTACTTC. Encoded protein: CSAGRSYEQYF.

The DNA of the CDR3 is TGTGCCAGCAGTCTTAGCGGGACAACTAAAAACATTCAGTACTTC. Translation: CASSLSGTTKNIQYF. The rearrangement links TRBV27 to TRBJ2-4, with TRBD2 identical over 8 bases. V lost 5 bases, J lost 4 bases, and 7 bases stayed unmatched. The CDR3 loop spans 15 amino acids. Germline V lookup: CDR1 MNHEY, CDR2 SMNVEV (reference sequence).

The J gene is TRBJ2-2, the V gene TRBV9; D is uncertain. In germline, CDR1 is SGDLS, CDR2 YYNGEE. The CDR3 sequence is 13 residues long. The germline V and J ends were trimmed by 4 bases and 5 bases, with 9 bases remaining between them. CDR3 DNA: TGTGCCAGCAGCCTCGGGTCGACCGGGGAGCTGTTTTTT. Translated, it gives CASSLGSTGELFF.

The chain recombines TRBV4-3 with TRBJ2-3, with a tentative D call TRBD1 (6 bases). The V end was cut by 0 bases, the J end by 6 bases, with 10 bases between. The CDR3 loop spans 14 amino acids. Germline-derived CDR1 and CDR2 are LGHNA and YSLEER. CDR3: CASSQDPTGDTQYF. The DNA of the CDR3 is TGCGCCAGCAGCCAAGATCCCACAGGGGATACGCAGTATTTT.

As regards this clone: Other nucleotide sequences in the sample specify the same CDR3. The chain couples TRBV20-1 to TRBJ2-5, with D possibly TRBD1 on 6 matching bases. The CDR3 sequence is 11 residues long. Germline V gene sequence: CDR1 DFQATT, CDR2 SNEGSKA (reference sequence). With 6 bases removed from V and 2 bases from J, the gap between germline ends came to 7 bases. For the CDR3, the DNA is TGCAGTGCAAGGGGGCAAGAGACCCAGTACTTC. This encodes CSARGQETQYF.

The chain employs TRBV5-6 and TRBJ2-7, with 7 nucleotides matching TRBD2. Germline V gene data show CDR1 as SGHDT and CDR2 as YYEEEE. Unmatched junction bases numbered 5, after V lost 5 bases and J lost 0 bases. The length of the CDR3 is 14 residues. The CDR3 bases are TGTGCCAGCAGGTGGAGCGGGGTCTCCTACGAGCAGTACTTC. It encodes CASRWSGVSYEQYF.

The gene calls are TRBV4-1 and TRBJ2-5; the match to TRBD1 covers 11 bases. The CDR3 has 16 amino acids. The germline gives CDR1 MGHRA, CDR2 YSYEKL. J was trimmed by 5 bases and V by 5 bases; bases with no gene match: 10. The chain's CDR3 is CASSTRTGGAWETQYF. The DNA for the CDR3 is TGCGCCAGCAGCACGCGGACAGGGGGCGCATGGGAGACCCAGTACTTC.

V usage is TRBV7-2 and J usage is TRBJ1-6; TRBD1 aligns across 7 bases. CDR1 and CDR2 (germline): SGHTA, FQGNSA. The CDR3 is 14 residues long. The ends lost 5 bases at V and 10 bases at J; junction bases unmatched: 8. Here the CDR3 reads CASSTDQGVSPLHF. In DNA, the CDR3 is TGTGCCAGCAGCACCGATCAGGGGGTCTCACCCCTCCACTTT.

The rearrangement links TRBV10-3 to TRBJ2-2; possibly TRBD1 for D (6 bases). The CDR3 consists of 14 residues. Trimming pared 6 bases from V and 6 bases from J, leaving 14 bases between. CDR1 is ENHRY and CDR2 is SYGVKD in the germline V gene. CDR3 in DNA: TGTGCCATCAGGGGAACAACAGGGCCCGGGGAGCTGTTTTTT. It is translated as CAIRGTTGPGELFF.

This chain links TRBV10-3 with TRBJ1-2; 7 bases are a match to TRBD1. Germline values: CDR1 ENHRY, CDR2 SYGVKD. The CDR3 is made up of 16 amino acids. V trimming: 4 bases; J trimming: 7 bases; junction bases outside the gene matches: 15. Here the CDR3 reads CAISATNSQGEVGYTF. In nucleotides, the CDR3 is TGTGCCATCAGTGCAACAAATTCTCAGGGGGAGGTTGGCTACACCTTC.

The chain combines TRBV9 with TRBJ2-1, with 15 positions matching TRBD2. This CDR3 is built from 17 residues. The germline V gene encodes CDR1 SGDLS and CDR2 YYNGEE. The trim removed 0 bases at V and 7 bases at J, leaving 5 bases unmatched. CDR3 sequence: CASSVALGLAGGNEQFF. The CDR3 nucleotides read TGTGCCAGCAGCGTAGCTCTCGGACTAGCGGGGGGGAATGAGCAGTTCTTC.

The CDR3 is CASSDGLAGGIPNTGELFF. The CDR3 DNA is TGCGCCAGCAGTGATGGGCTAGCGGGAGGTATTCCGAACACCGGGGAGCTGTTTTTT. The chain joins TRBV10-1 to TRBJ2-2, with 11 positions matching TRBD2. The length of the CDR3 is 19 residues. J was trimmed by 0 bases and V by 3 bases; bases with no gene match: 9. CDR1 and CDR2 (germline): WNHNN, SYGVQD (reference sequence).

The chain uses TRBV27 and TRBJ2-7, with D possibly matching TRBD2 (7 bases). The CDR3 consists of 13 residues. Trimming took 5 bases from V and 6 from J, leaving 14 bases between them. Germline V gene sequence: CDR1 MNHEY, CDR2 SMNVEV (reference sequence). CDR3 region: CASSTIGGGEQYF. CDR3 coding DNA: TGTGCCAGCAGTACCATAGGGGGGGGCGAGCAGTACTTC.

V is TRBV18 and J is TRBJ1-6, with 7 bases fitting TRBD1. The V gene end was trimmed by 3 bases and the J gene end by 9 bases; junction bases not matched to a gene: 5. CDR3 size: 14 residues. CDR1 and CDR2 (germline): KGHSH, LQKENI. CDR3 loop: CASSPLDRASPLHF. The CDR3 coding sequence is TGTGCCAGCTCACCGCTCGACAGGGCTTCACCCCTCCACTTT.